Sequencing of this T cell receptor beta chain was carried out in a study of regulatory T cells in long-lasting Graves disease. Study-wide points: Since the sample size was small, accuracy may have been reduced.

The time point: newly diagnosed GD, antithyroid drugs for less than 3 months. From RNA extracted from PBMCs, the TCR library was made. Building the TCR beta libraries relied on iRepertoire HTBI primers, and CDR3 regions underwent Arm-PCR. TCRdb re-called the multiplex PCR reads through MiXCR, storing one row per CDR3 protein. The table has hundreds of thousands of distinct CDR3 sequences, 16% seen once. The sample holds a few counts of this clonotype. Its antigen remains unidentified. There are 15 residues in the CDR3. Germline lookup yields CDR1 SGDLS and CDR2 YYNGEE. The same specimen was also included in a second study, on T cells in Graves' hyperthyroidism and ophthalmopathy. As that report states: The HTBI set primed first-round TCR CDR3 RT-PCR.

V usage is TRBV9 and J usage is TRBJ2-1, with 10 nucleotides matching TRBD2. The end of the DNA is better explained by TRBJ2-7, so the J call may be wrong. This TCR was recovered from a woman in her twenties or thirties with Graves disease. The sample in question was peripheral blood mononuclear cells (PBMCs), obtained at new diagnosis, from a patient treated with antithyroid drugs. Here the CDR3 reads CASRGVLAGRYEQYF. The CDR3 region has the DNA TGTGCCAGCAGAGGGGTACTAGCGGGAAGGTACGAGCAGTACTTC.